This TCR beta chain appears in the sequencing data of a study of blood T cells in healthy people across ages. Germline V gene lookup returns CDR1 MNHEY and CDR2 SMNVEV (reference sequence). There are 11 residues in the CDR3. Trimming took off 5 bases at V and 11 bases at J, with 12 bases between the two ends. The use of a sample-barcoded 5' primer and a J-beta primer mix characterized a second PCR of roughly 7 to 11 cycles. TCRdb reanalysed the 5' RACE reads using MiXCR and keeps one entry per CDR3 protein. The profile covers fewer than 2 million distinct CDR3 sequences, with 39% appearing a single time and approximately 22% taken by the ten largest.

The V and J genes are TRBV27 and TRBJ1-1; possibly TRBD1 for D (5 bases). This receptor was obtained from a human donor in good health. The sample comprised blood. This chain's CDR3 is CASSRGEVAFF. In nucleotides, the CDR3 is TGTGCCAGCAGTCGGGGGGAGGTGGCTTTCTTT.